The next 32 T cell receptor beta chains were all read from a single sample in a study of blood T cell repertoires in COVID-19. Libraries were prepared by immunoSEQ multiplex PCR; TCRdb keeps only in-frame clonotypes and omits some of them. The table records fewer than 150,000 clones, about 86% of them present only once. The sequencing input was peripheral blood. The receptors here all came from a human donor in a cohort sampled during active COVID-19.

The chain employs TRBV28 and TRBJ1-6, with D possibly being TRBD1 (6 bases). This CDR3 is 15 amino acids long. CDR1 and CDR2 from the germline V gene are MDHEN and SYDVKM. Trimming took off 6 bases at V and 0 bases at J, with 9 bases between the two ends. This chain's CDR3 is CASSSQGSYNSPLHF. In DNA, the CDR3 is TGTGCCAGCAGCTCACAGGGCTCCTATAATTCACCCCTCCACTTT.

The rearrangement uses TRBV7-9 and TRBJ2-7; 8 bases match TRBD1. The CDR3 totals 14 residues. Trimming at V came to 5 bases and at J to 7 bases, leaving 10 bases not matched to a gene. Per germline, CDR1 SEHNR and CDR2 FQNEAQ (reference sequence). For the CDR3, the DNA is TGTGCCAGCAGCACTCCCAGGGGGCGGATGGAGCAGTACTTC. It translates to CASSTPRGRMEQYF.

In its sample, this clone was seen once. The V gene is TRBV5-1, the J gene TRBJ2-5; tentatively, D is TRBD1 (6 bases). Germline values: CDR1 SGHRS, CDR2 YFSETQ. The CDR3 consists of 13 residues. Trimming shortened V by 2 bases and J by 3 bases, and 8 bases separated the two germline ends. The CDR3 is CASSLQGKETQYF. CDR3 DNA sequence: TGCGCCAGCAGCTTACAGGGAAAAGAGACCCAGTACTTC.

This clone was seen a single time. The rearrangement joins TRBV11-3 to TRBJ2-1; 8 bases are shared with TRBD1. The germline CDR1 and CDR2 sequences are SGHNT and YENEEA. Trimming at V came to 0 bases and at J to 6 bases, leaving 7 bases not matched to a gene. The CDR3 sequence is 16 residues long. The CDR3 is CASSLDPRQGFNEQFF. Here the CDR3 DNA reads TGTGCCAGCAGCTTAGACCCCCGACAGGGGTTCAATGAGCAGTTCTTC.

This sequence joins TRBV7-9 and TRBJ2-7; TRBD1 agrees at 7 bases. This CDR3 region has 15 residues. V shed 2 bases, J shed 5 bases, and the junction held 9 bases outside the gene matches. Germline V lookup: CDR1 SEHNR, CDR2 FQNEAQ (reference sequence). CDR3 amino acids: CASSLWQGVANEQYF. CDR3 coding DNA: TGTGCCAGCAGCTTATGGCAGGGGGTGGCAAACGAGCAGTACTTC.

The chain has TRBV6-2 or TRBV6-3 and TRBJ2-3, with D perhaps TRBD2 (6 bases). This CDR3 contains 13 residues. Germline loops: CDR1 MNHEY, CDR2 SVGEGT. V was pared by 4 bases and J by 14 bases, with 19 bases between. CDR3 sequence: CASSSRRWEARYF. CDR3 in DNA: TGTGCCAGCAGTTCCCGCCGTTGGGAGGCCCGGTATTTT.

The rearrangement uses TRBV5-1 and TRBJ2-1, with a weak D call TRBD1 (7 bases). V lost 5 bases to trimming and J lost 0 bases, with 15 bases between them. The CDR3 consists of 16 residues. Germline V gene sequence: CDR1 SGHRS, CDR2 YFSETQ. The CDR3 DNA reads TGCGCCAGCAGGCCCCAGGGGGGCAGCTCCTACAATGAGCAGTTCTTC. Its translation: CASRPQGGSSYNEQFF.

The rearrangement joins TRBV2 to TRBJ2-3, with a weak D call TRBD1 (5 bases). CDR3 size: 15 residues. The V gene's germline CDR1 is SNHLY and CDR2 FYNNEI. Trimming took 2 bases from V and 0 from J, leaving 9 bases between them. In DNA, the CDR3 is TGTGCCAGCAGTGAAAAACAGGTCAGCACAGATACGCAGTATTTT. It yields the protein CASSEKQVSTDTQYF.

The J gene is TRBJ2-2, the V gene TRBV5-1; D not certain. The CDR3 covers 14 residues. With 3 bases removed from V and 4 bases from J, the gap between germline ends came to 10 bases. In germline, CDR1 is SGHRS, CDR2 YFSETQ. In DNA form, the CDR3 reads TGCGCCAGCAGCTCGGTAATATCCACCGGGGAGCTGTTTTTT. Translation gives CASSSVISTGELFF.

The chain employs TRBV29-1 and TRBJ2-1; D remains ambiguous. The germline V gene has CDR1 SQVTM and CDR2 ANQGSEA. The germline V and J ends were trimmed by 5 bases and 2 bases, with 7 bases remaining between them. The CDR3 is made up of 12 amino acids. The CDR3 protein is CSVLDPYNEQFF. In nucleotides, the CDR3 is TGCAGCGTTCTAGACCCCTACAATGAGCAGTTCTTC.

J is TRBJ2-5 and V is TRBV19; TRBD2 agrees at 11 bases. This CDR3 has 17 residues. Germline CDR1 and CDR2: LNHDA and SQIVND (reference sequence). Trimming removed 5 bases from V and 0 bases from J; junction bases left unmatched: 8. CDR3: CASSPIRLAGYQETQYF. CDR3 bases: TGTGCCAGTAGTCCCATCCGACTAGCGGGGTACCAAGAGACCCAGTACTTC.

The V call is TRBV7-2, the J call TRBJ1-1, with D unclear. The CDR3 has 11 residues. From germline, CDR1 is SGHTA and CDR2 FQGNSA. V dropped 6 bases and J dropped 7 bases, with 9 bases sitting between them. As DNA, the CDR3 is TGTGCCAGCAGGGGTAGCGTTGAAGCTTTCTTT. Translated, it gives CASRGSVEAFF.

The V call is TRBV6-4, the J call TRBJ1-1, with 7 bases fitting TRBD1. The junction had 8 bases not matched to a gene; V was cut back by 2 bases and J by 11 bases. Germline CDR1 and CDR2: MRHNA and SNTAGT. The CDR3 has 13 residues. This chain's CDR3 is CASSDQLTGVAFF. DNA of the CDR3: TGTGCCAGCAGTGACCAATTAACAGGGGTGGCTTTCTTT.

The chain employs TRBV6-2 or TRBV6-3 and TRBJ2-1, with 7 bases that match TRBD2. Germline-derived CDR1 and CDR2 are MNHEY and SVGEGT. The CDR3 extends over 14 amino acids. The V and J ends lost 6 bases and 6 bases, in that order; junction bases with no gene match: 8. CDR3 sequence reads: CASSPQGGSNEQFF. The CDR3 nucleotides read TGTGCCAGCAGCCCCCAGGGAGGGTCCAATGAGCAGTTCTTC.

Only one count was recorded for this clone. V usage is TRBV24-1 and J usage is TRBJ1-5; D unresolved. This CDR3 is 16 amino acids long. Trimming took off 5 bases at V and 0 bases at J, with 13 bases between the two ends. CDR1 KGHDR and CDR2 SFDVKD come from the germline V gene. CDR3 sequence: CATSAFGSYSNQPQHF. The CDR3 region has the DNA TGTGCCACCAGTGCTTTTGGGAGCTATAGCAATCAGCCCCAGCATTTT.

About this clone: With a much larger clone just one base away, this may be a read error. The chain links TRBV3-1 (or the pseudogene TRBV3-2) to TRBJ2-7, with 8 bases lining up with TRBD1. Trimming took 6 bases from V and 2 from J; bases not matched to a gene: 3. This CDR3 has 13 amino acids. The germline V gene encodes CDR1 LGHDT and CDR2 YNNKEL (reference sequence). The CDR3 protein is CASRPTGAYEQYF. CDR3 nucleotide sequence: TGTGCCAGCAGACCGACAGGGGCCTACGAGCAGTACTTC.

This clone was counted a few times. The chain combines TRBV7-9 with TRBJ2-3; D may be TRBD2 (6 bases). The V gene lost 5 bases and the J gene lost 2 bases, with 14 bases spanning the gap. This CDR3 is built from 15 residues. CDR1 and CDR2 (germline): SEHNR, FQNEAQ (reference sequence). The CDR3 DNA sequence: TGTGCCAGCAGCCTGCTAGCGCATCACACAGATACGCAGTATTTT. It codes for CASSLLAHHTDTQYF. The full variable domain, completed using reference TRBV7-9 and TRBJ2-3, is DTGVSQNPRHKITKRGQNVTFRCDPISEHNRLYWYRQTLGQGPEFLTYFQNEAQLEKSRLLSDRFSAERPKGSFSTLEIQRTEQGDSAMYLCASSLLAHHTDTQYFGPGTRLTVL.

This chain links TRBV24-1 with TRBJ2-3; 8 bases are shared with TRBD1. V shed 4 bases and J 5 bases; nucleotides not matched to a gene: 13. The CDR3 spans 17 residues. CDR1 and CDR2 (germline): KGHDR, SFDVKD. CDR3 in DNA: TGTGCCACCAGTGACGTAAGACAGGGGTCCGAAGGAGATACGCAGTATTTT. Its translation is CATSDVRQGSEGDTQYF.

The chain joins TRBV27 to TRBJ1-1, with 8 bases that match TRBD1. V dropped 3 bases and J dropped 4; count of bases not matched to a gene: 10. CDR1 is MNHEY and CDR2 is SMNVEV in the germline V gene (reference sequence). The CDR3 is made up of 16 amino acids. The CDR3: CASSLYDRGGGTEAFF. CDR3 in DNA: TGTGCCAGCAGTTTGTACGACAGGGGCGGAGGCACTGAAGCTTTCTTT.

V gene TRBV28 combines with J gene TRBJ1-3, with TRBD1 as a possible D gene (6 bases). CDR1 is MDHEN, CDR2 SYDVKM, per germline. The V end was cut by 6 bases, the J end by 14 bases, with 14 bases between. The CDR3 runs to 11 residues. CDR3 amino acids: CASRIPGQVYF. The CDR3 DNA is TGTGCCAGCAGAATACCGGGACAAGTATATTTT.

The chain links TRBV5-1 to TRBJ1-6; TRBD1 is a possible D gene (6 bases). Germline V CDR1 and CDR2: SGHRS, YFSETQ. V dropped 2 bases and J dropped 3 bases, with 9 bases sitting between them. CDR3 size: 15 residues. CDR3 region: CASSLRTDYNSPLHF. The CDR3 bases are TGCGCCAGCAGCTTAAGGACAGACTATAATTCACCCCTCCACTTT.

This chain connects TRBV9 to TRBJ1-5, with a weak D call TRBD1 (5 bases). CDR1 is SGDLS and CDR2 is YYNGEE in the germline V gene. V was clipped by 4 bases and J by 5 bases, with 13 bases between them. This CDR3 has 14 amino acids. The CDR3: CASSTTGGDQPQHF. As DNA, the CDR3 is TGTGCCAGCAGCACCACGGGGGGGGATCAGCCCCAGCATTTT.

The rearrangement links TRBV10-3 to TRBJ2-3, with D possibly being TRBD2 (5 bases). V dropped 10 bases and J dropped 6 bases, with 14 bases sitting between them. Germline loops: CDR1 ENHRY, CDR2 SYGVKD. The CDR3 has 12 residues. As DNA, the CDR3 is TGTGCCACCTCGGGGTCCGCGGATACGCAGTATTTT. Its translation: CATSGSADTQYF.

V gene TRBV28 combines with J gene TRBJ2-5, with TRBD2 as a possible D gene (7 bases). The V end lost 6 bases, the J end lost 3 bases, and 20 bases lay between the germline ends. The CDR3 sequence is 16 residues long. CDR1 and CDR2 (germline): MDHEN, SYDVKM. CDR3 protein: CASRVGGEWGKETQYF. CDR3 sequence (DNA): TGTGCCAGCAGGGTAGGGGGGGAATGGGGTAAAGAGACCCAGTACTTC.

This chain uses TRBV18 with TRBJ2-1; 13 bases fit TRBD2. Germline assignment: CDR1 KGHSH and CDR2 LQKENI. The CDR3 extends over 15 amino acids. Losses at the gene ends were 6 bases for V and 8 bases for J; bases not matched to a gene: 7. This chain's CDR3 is CASSPTSGGADEQFF. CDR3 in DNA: TGTGCCAGCTCGCCTACTAGCGGGGGGGCCGATGAGCAGTTCTTC. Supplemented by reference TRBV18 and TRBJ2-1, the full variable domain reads NAGVMQNPRHLVRRRGQEARLRCSPMKGHSHVYWYRQLPEEGLKFMVYLQKENIIDESGMPKERFSAEFPKEGPSILRIQQVVRGDSAAYFCASSPTSGGADEQFFGPGTRLTVL.

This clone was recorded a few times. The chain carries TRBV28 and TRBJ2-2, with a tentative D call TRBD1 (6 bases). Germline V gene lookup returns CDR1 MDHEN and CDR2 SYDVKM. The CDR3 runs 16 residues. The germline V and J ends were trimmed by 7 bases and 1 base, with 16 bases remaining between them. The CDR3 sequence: CASTSLGTMNTGELFF. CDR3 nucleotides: TGTGCCAGCACCTCCCTCGGGACAATGAACACCGGGGAGCTGTTTTTT.

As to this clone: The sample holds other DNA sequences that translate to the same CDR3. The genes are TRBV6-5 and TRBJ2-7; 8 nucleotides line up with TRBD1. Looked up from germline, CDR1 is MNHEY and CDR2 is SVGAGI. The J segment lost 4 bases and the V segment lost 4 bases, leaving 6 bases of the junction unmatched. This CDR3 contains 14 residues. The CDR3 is CASSLGQGVYEQYF. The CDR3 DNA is TGTGCCAGCAGTTTAGGACAGGGAGTGTACGAGCAGTACTTC.

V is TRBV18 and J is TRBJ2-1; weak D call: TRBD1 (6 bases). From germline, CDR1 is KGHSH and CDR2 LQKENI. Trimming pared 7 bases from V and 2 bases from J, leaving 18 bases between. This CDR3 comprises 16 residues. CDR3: CASLGVQGFTYNEQFF. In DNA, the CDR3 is TGTGCCAGCTTAGGGGTCCAGGGGTTCACCTACAATGAGCAGTTCTTC.

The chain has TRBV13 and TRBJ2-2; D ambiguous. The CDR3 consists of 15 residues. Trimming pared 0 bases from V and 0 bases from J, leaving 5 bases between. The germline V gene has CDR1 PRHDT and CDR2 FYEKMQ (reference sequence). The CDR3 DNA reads TGTGCCAGCAGCTTAGGGTTAGCGAACACCGGGGAGCTGTTTTTT. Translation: CASSLGLANTGELFF. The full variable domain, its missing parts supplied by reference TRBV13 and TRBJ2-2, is AAGVIQSPRHLIKEKRETATLKCYPIPRHDTVYWYQQGPGQDPQFLISFYEKMQSDKGSIPDRFSAQQFSDYHSELNMSSLELGDSALYFCASSLGLANTGELFFGEGSRLTVL.

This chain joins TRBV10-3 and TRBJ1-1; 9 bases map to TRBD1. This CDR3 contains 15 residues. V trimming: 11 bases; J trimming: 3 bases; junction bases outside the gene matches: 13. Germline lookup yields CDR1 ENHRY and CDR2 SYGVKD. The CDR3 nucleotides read TGTGCCGCCAACGGGGTTGACAGGGGGGACACTGAAGCTTTCTTT. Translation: CAANGVDRGDTEAFF.

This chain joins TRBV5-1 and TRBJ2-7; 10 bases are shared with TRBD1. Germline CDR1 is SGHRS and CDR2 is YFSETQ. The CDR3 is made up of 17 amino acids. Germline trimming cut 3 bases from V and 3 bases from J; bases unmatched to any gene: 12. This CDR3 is CASSSKKLRDRGYEQYF. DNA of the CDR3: TGCGCCAGCAGCTCAAAGAAACTCCGGGACAGGGGCTACGAGCAGTACTTC. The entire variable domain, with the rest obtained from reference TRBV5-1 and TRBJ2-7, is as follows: KAGVTQTPRYLIKTRGQQVTLSCSPISGHRSVSWYQQTPGQGLQFLFEYFSETQRNKGNFPGRFSGRQFSNSRSEMNVSTLELGDSALYLCASSSKKLRDRGYEQYFGPGTRLTVT.

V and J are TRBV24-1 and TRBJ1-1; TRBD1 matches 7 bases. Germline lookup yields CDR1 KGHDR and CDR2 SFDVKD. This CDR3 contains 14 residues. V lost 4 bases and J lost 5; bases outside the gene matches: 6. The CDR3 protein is CATSDSQGWTEAFF. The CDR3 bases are TGTGCCACCAGTGACTCACAGGGGTGGACTGAAGCTTTCTTT.